The 25 T cell receptor beta chains given below trace back to one sample, sequenced in a study of cytomegalovirus exposure and HLA in healthy donors. With 60 Vbeta and 13 Jbeta primers, the PCR was carried out. Profiling relied on immunoSEQ multiplex PCR, and the TCRdb table lists in-frame clones only, not all of them. Of 100,000 to 120,000 clones in the sample, 83% were seen once. Source material: PBMCs. The receptors were sampled from a young man in good health and CMV-seronegative.

This sequence joins TRBV7-3 and TRBJ1-1; D might be TRBD1 (5 bases). V lost 1 base to trimming and J lost 2 bases, with 11 bases between them. The CDR3 loop spans 15 amino acids. The V gene's germline CDR1 is SGHTA and CDR2 FQGTGA. Here the CDR3 reads CASSLNGDSNTEAFF. CDR3 coding DNA: TGTGCCAGCAGCTTAAACGGGGACTCCAACACTGAAGCTTTCTTT.

V and J are TRBV7-9 and TRBJ2-1, with unresolved D. Trimming left V 1 base short and J 2 bases short, with 12 bases between. This CDR3 has 16 amino acids. CDR1 and CDR2 (germline): SEHNR, FQNEAQ (reference sequence). The CDR3 loop reads CASSLGELFPYNEQFF. CDR3 bases: TGTGCCAGCAGCTTAGGTGAGCTTTTCCCCTACAATGAGCAGTTCTTC.

The rearrangement uses TRBV5-1 and TRBJ1-2; 8 bases are shared with TRBD1. The CDR3 contains 14 residues. V was pared by 4 bases and J by 2 bases, with 4 bases of the junction left unmatched. Germline V gives CDR1 SGHRS, CDR2 YFSETQ. The CDR3 protein is CASSQDRGNYGYTF. For the CDR3, the DNA is TGCGCCAGCAGCCAAGACAGGGGCAACTATGGCTACACCTTC.

This CDR3 reads CASSATDLYEQYF. In nucleotides, the CDR3 is TGTGCCAGCAGTGCGACCGACTTATACGAGCAGTACTTC. V gene TRBV2 combines with J gene TRBJ2-7; D is uncertain. Trimming removed 4 bases at V and 4 bases at J, with 11 bases between. The CDR3 has 13 amino acids. Germline V gene data show CDR1 as SNHLY and CDR2 as FYNNEI.

V is TRBV19 and J is TRBJ1-3; the D gene is possibly TRBD1 (5 bases). This CDR3 spans 15 amino acids. Trimming cost V 3 bases and J 4 bases, with 13 bases left between them. Germline V gives CDR1 LNHDA, CDR2 SQIVND (reference sequence). The CDR3 bases are TGTGCCAGTAGTATTGCTGAGACAGTCGGAAACACCATATATTTT. Protein sequence: CASSIAETVGNTIYF. The variable domain in full, completed from reference TRBV19 and TRBJ1-3, reads DGGITQSPKYLFRKEGQNVTLSCEQNLNHDAMYWYRQDPGQGLRLIYYSQIVNDFQKGDIAEGYSVSREKKESFPLTVTSAQKNPTAFYLCASSIAETVGNTIYFGEGSWLTVV.

The chain couples TRBV5-1 to TRBJ2-7, with TRBD1 matching 10 bases. The length of the CDR3 is 16 residues. V was clipped by 2 bases and J by 1 base; unmatched bases: 6. Looked up from germline, CDR1 is SGHRS and CDR2 is YFSETQ. In DNA, the CDR3 is TGCGCCAGCAGCTTAGAGGGGACAGGGGTTTCCTACGAGCAGTACTTC. Translating it yields CASSLEGTGVSYEQYF.

The chain uses TRBV7-6 and TRBJ1-2; possible D gene TRBD1, 5 bases. Germline V gives CDR1 SGHVS, CDR2 FNYEAQ. Trimming pared 2 bases from V and 7 bases from J, leaving 23 bases between. The CDR3 spans 17 residues. The CDR3 nucleotides read TGTGCCAGCAGCTTAAGCGGGGGATTGGGGGTTGCTCTTGGCTACACCTTC. This encodes CASSLSGGLGVALGYTF.

The chain has TRBV6-5 and TRBJ2-1, with no clear D. V was trimmed by 6 bases and J by 3 bases, leaving 9 bases between them. Germline V lookup: CDR1 MNHEY, CDR2 SVGAGI. The CDR3 spans 13 residues. The CDR3 DNA reads as TGTGCCAGCAGCACCCGTAGCTACAATGAGCAGTTCTTC. This codes for CASSTRSYNEQFF.

The chain recombines TRBV6-5 with TRBJ2-7, with D unresolved. CDR1 and CDR2 from the germline V gene are MNHEY and SVGAGI. This CDR3 is built from 14 residues. V lost 3 bases and J lost 0, with 9 bases in between. CDR3 coding DNA: TGTGCCAGCAGTTATGGTAGAACCTCCTACGAGCAGTACTTC. Its translation is CASSYGRTSYEQYF.

J is TRBJ2-3 and V is TRBV9, with D possibly being TRBD2 (6 bases). Trimming pared 0 bases from V and 6 bases from J, leaving 14 bases between. Germline V gene data show CDR1 as SGDLS and CDR2 as YYNGEE. The CDR3 runs to 15 residues. This chain's CDR3 is CASSVAGGTLDTQYF. The CDR3 region has the DNA TGTGCCAGCAGCGTAGCGGGCGGGACCCTGGATACGCAGTATTTT.

The V gene is TRBV28, the J gene TRBJ1-2; D ambiguous. CDR3 length: 11 amino acids. Germline V CDR1 and CDR2: MDHEN, SYDVKM. V was shortened by 8 bases and J by 8 bases, with 12 bases between the two germline ends. The chain's CDR3 is CASYLGGGYTF. As DNA, the CDR3 is TGTGCCAGCTATCTGGGAGGGGGCTACACCTTC.

The V call is TRBV4-1, the J call TRBJ1-5; D remains ambiguous. The CDR3 spans 14 residues. V shed 0 bases and J shed 6 bases, with 9 bases lying between them. CDR1 and CDR2 from the germline V gene are MGHRA and YSYEKL. CDR3 in DNA: TGCGCCAGCAGCCAAGACCCCAACGGTCAGCCCCAGCATTTT. This encodes CASSQDPNGQPQHF.

The rearrangement uses TRBV19 and TRBJ2-3; 8 bases agree with TRBD2. The CDR3 is made up of 19 amino acids. Trimming cost V 1 base and J 2 bases; bases outside gene matches: 14. CDR1 and CDR2 from the germline V gene are LNHDA and SQIVND (reference sequence). DNA of the CDR3: TGTGCCAGTAGTATAGCCCAACGGACTAGCCGGAGACCCACAGATACGCAGTATTTT. Its protein is CASSIAQRTSRRPTDTQYF.

This sequence joins TRBV19 and TRBJ1-2; tentative D call: TRBD1 (6 bases). CDR1 is LNHDA, CDR2 SQIVND, per germline (reference sequence). The ends were cut back, 3 bases at V and 7 bases at J, with 9 bases in the middle. The CDR3 runs to 12 residues. In DNA, the CDR3 is TGTGCCAGTAGTATGAACAGGGTTGGCTACACCTTC. Translating gives CASSMNRVGYTF.

With regard to this clone: The junction shows a germline mismatch at one end, possibly a read error. The chain joins TRBV7-9 to TRBJ2-4; 7 bases are a match to TRBD2. This CDR3 region has 14 residues. CDR1 and CDR2 (germline): SEHNR, FQNEAQ (reference sequence). CDR3 region: CSSSLGREGNIQYF. In nucleotides, the CDR3 is TGTTCCAGCAGCTTAGGGAGGGAAGGAAACATTCAGTACTTC.

This clone has just one count. The V call is TRBV27, the J call TRBJ1-1; 12 bases agree with TRBD1. The CDR3 sequence is 13 residues long. The germline CDR1 and CDR2 sequences are MNHEY and SMNVEV (reference sequence). V lost 7 bases, J lost 6 bases, and 3 bases stayed unmatched. The CDR3 nucleotides are TGTGCCAGCATGGGACAGGGGGCATCTGAAGCTTTCTTT. Protein sequence: CASMGQGASEAFF.

In its sample, this clone was seen once. The genes are TRBV27 and TRBJ2-5; D is possibly TRBD2 (6 bases). The CDR3 length is 16 residues. Germline assignment: CDR1 MNHEY and CDR2 SMNVEV (reference sequence). Trimming removed 8 bases at V and 5 bases at J, with 24 bases between. The CDR3 spells CASGLSPGLLGETQYF. Here the CDR3 DNA reads TGTGCCAGCGGCCTATCACCGGGACTCCTCGGGGAGACCCAGTACTTC.

This chain uses TRBV5-1 with TRBJ2-5; 10 bases map to TRBD2. The ends lost 1 base at V and 1 base at J; junction bases unmatched: 4. Germline CDR1 SGHRS, CDR2 YFSETQ. The CDR3 runs 16 residues. Written as DNA, the CDR3 is TGCGCCAGCAGCTTGTGGGCTAGCGGGGGCCAAGAGACCCAGTACTTC. Amino acids: CASSLWASGGQETQYF. Full variable domain (remainder filled in from reference TRBV5-1 and TRBJ2-5): KAGVTQTPRYLIKTRGQQVTLSCSPISGHRSVSWYQQTPGQGLQFLFEYFSETQRNKGNFPGRFSGRQFSNSRSEMNVSTLELGDSALYLCASSLWASGGQETQYFGPGTRLLVL.

This sequence joins TRBV2 and TRBJ2-1; 11 bases line up with TRBD2. This CDR3 is 15 amino acids long. Trimming cost V 3 bases and J 8 bases; bases outside gene matches: 6. Germline V gene data show CDR1 as SNHLY and CDR2 as FYNNEI. The chain's CDR3 is CASSDWLAGGDEQFF. Here the CDR3 DNA reads TGTGCCAGCAGTGATTGGCTAGCGGGAGGCGATGAGCAGTTCTTC.

The chain has TRBV13 and TRBJ2-7; 12 positions match TRBD2. Trimming cost V 5 bases and J 2 bases; bases outside gene matches: 7. Per the germline V gene, CDR1 is PRHDT and CDR2 is FYEKMQ (reference sequence). The CDR3 is 16 amino acids. As DNA, the CDR3 is TGTGCCAGCAGCCACCGACTAGCGGGAGCCCCCTACGAGCAGTACTTC. Amino acid sequence: CASSHRLAGAPYEQYF.

DNA of the CDR3: TGCGCCAGCAGCCAACAGGGGTGGGCCACTGAAGCTTTCTTT. Amino acid sequence: CASSQQGWATEAFF. The gene calls are TRBV4-1 and TRBJ1-1, with D possibly matching TRBD1 (6 bases). V gave up 2 bases and J gave up 4 bases, with 11 bases separating them. CDR1 MGHRA and CDR2 YSYEKL come from the germline V gene. The CDR3 has 14 residues.

The chain joins TRBV18 to TRBJ2-5, with 7 bases that match TRBD2. CDR3 length: 18 amino acids. CDR1 and CDR2 from the germline V gene are KGHSH and LQKENI. The J segment lost 3 bases and the V segment lost 3 bases, leaving 16 bases of the junction unmatched. The CDR3 is CASSPKKRDRAAEETQYF. For the CDR3, the DNA is TGTGCCAGCTCACCGAAAAAGCGGGACCGAGCAGCGGAAGAGACCCAGTACTTC.

The chain recombines TRBV10-1 with TRBJ2-1; the match to TRBD2 covers 9 bases. Germline CDR1 is WNHNN and CDR2 is SYGVQD (reference sequence). The junction had 7 bases not matched to a gene; V was cut back by 4 bases and J by 3 bases. This CDR3 comprises 16 residues. The DNA of the CDR3 is TGCGCCAGCAGTGGCACTAGCGGGTGGATCTACAATGAGCAGTTCTTC. It specifies CASSGTSGWIYNEQFF.

This clone was counted between two and nine times. The chain joins TRBV6-1 to TRBJ2-3; weak D call: TRBD2 (6 bases). CDR3 length equals 16 residues. V was pared by 4 bases and J by 5 bases, with 19 bases between. The germline V gene encodes CDR1 MNHNS and CDR2 SASEGT. CDR3: CASSALTSIGGDTQYF. The CDR3 DNA reads TGTGCCAGCAGTGCTTTGACTAGTATCGGCGGAGATACGCAGTATTTT.

This chain links TRBV28 with TRBJ2-3; 7 nucleotides agree with TRBD1. The CDR3 consists of 13 residues. Germline trimming cut 4 bases from V and 7 bases from J; bases unmatched to any gene: 5. Germline-derived CDR1 and CDR2 are MDHEN and SYDVKM. The CDR3 DNA follows: TGTGCCAGCAGTTCCGGGACAGTTTATACGCAGTATTTT. This encodes CASSSGTVYTQYF.